These 26 T cell receptor beta chains were sequenced from one sample in a study of blood T cell repertoires in COVID-19. TCRdb keeps only in-frame clones here, not all; method: immunoSEQ multiplex PCR. The sample shows about 110,000 clones, 70% to 85% of them seen only once. The sequenced sample was peripheral blood. Receptors were obtained from a woman between 35 and 50 years old with acute or convalescent COVID-19.

J is TRBJ2-1 and V is TRBV5-1, with D possibly TRBD2 on 6 matching bases. In germline, CDR1 is SGHRS, CDR2 YFSETQ. Trimming took off 0 bases at V and 1 base at J, with 11 bases between the two ends. The CDR3 totals 16 residues. CDR3 sequence reads: CASSLGGRISYNEQFF. The CDR3 region has the DNA TGCGCCAGCAGCTTGGGAGGGAGGATATCCTACAATGAGCAGTTCTTC.

As for this clone: The sample has other DNA sequences that encode this CDR3 too. The chain is built from TRBV19 and TRBJ1-5, with D perhaps matching TRBD1 (6 bases). V lost 4 bases, J lost 0 bases, and 22 bases lay in between. CDR3 size: 19 residues. CDR1 LNHDA and CDR2 SQIVND come from the germline V gene (reference sequence). The CDR3 region has the DNA TGTGCCAGTAGTAGGGGGGGGCCGGGGGCCCGATATAGCAATCAGCCCCAGCATTTT. It is translated as CASSRGGPGARYSNQPQHF.

The chain joins TRBV7-9 to TRBJ1-4; 8 positions match TRBD1. The V segment lost 5 bases and the J segment 1 base; nucleotides outside the gene matches: 6. Germline V lookup: CDR1 SEHNR, CDR2 FQNEAQ (reference sequence). The CDR3 extends over 16 amino acids. This CDR3 is CASSAGDRGTNEKLFF. CDR3 DNA: TGTGCCAGCAGCGCGGGAGACAGGGGAACTAATGAAAAACTGTTTTTT.

CDR3 nucleotide sequence: TGTGCCAGCAGCCAAGCCGGCCGAACAGGGTGGGATGGCTACACCTTC. Protein: CASSQAGRTGWDGYTF. This sequence joins TRBV3-1 (or the pseudogene TRBV3-2) and TRBJ1-2; tentatively, D is TRBD1 (6 bases). Germline V gene data show CDR1 as LGHDT and CDR2 as YNNKEL (reference sequence). The V end lost 1 base, the J end lost 6 bases, and 18 bases lay between the germline ends. This CDR3 region has 16 residues.

This chain links TRBV25-1 with TRBJ1-2, with D perhaps TRBD1 (6 bases). V shed 4 bases and J shed 5 bases, with 8 bases lying between them. The CDR3 extends over 12 amino acids. Germline V lookup: CDR1 MGHDK, CDR2 SYGVNS. CDR3 nucleotide sequence: TGTGCCAGCAGTGGACAGGTTTATGGCTACACCTTC. Translation gives CASSGQVYGYTF.

The J gene is TRBJ2-2, the V gene TRBV28; D is unclear. Trimming left V 4 bases short and J 3 bases short, with 9 bases between. The CDR3 totals 14 residues. The V gene's germline CDR1 is MDHEN and CDR2 SYDVKM. CDR3 residues: CASSSPRYTGELFF. In DNA, the CDR3 is TGTGCCAGCAGTTCCCCCCGTTACACCGGGGAGCTGTTTTTT.

The J gene is TRBJ1-1, the V gene TRBV20-1; TRBD1 is a possible D gene (5 bases). Trimming shortened V by 6 bases and J by 11 bases, and 16 bases separated the two germline ends. The CDR3 has 11 residues. Germline loops: CDR1 DFQATT, CDR2 SNEGSKA (reference sequence). CDR3 nucleotide sequence: TGCAGTGCAACCCGGGACTCTCGGGCTTTCTTT. Encoded protein: CSATRDSRAFF.

This clone was observed a handful of times. The V and J genes are TRBV6-6 and TRBJ1-5; 7 positions match TRBD1. The CDR3 covers 14 residues. The trim removed 8 bases at V and 4 bases at J, leaving 8 bases unmatched. Germline V gene data show CDR1 as MNHNY and CDR2 as SVGAGI (reference sequence). The CDR3 loop reads CASAGQQMNQPQHF. The CDR3 region has the DNA TGTGCCAGCGCGGGACAGCAAATGAATCAGCCCCAGCATTTT.

This rearrangement joins TRBV15 to TRBJ2-3, with 8 bases aligning to TRBD2. The CDR3 sequence is 18 residues long. V lost 0 bases and J lost 3; bases outside the gene matches: 11. Germline CDR1 and CDR2: LNHNV and YYDKDF (reference sequence). The CDR3 coding sequence is TGTGCCACCAGCAGAGATAGTTATACCGGGGGGGCAACAGATACGCAGTATTTT. Protein: CATSRDSYTGGATDTQYF. Based on the CDR3 plus reference TRBV15 and TRBJ2-3, the full variable domain is DAMVIQNPRYQVTQFGKPVTLSCSQTLNHNVMYWYQQKSSQAPKLLFHYYDKDFNNEADTPDNFQSRRPNTSFCFLDIRSPGLGDTAMYLCATSRDSYTGGATDTQYFGPGTRLTVL.

The V gene is TRBV6-5, the J gene TRBJ2-4, with TRBD1 identical over 7 bases. Trimming cost V 2 bases and J 8 bases; bases outside gene matches: 3. The CDR3 runs to 13 residues. Per the germline V gene, CDR1 is MNHEY and CDR2 is SVGAGI. CDR3 nucleotide sequence: TGTGCCAGCAGTTACGACAGGGACGACATTCAGTACTTC. Amino acids: CASSYDRDDIQYF.

This chain links TRBV19 with TRBJ1-1, with D maybe TRBD1 (6 bases). With 4 bases removed from V and 2 bases from J, the gap between germline ends came to 11 bases. Germline values: CDR1 LNHDA, CDR2 SQIVND (reference sequence). The CDR3 extends over 14 amino acids. The CDR3 is CASSTGQTNTEAFF. CDR3 DNA: TGTGCCAGTAGTACTGGACAGACTAACACTGAAGCTTTCTTT.

This clone turned up a few times. This rearrangement joins TRBV5-1 to TRBJ2-7, with D maybe TRBD1 (6 bases). Germline loops: CDR1 SGHRS, CDR2 YFSETQ. Trimming stripped 4 bases from V and 5 bases from J, with 13 bases between. CDR3 length: 13 residues. The CDR3 DNA reads TGCGCCAGCAGCGGCGGACAGCTCGACGAGCAGTACTTC. It specifies CASSGGQLDEQYF.

The CDR3 DNA follows: TGTGCCAGCAGCTTATTCGGACAGGACCCCTACGAGCAGTACTTC. Translated: CASSLFGQDPYEQYF. The V and J genes are TRBV7-2 and TRBJ2-7; 7 positions agree with TRBD1. V shed 2 bases, J shed 2 bases, and the junction held 6 bases outside the gene matches. CDR1 is SGHTA and CDR2 is FQGNSA in the germline V gene. This CDR3 is 15 amino acids long.

V is TRBV5-1 and J is TRBJ2-5; a possible D gene is TRBD1 (5 bases). From germline, CDR1 is SGHRS and CDR2 YFSETQ. V was shortened by 4 bases and J by 3 bases, with 19 bases between the two germline ends. This CDR3 region has 16 residues. The CDR3 DNA sequence: TGCGCCAGCAGCACCGGCTATTTGACAGAGAAAGAGACCCAGTACTTC. Translated, it gives CASSTGYLTEKETQYF.

The V and J genes are TRBV20-1 and TRBJ2-5; 7 bases are shared with TRBD2. CDR1 is DFQATT and CDR2 is SNEGSKA in the germline V gene (reference sequence). The CDR3 is 13 amino acids. V lost 3 bases and J lost 2; bases outside the gene matches: 3. The chain's CDR3 is CSASEAGQETQYF. CDR3 sequence (DNA): TGCAGTGCTAGTGAAGCGGGGCAAGAGACCCAGTACTTC.

The chain recombines TRBV6-2 or TRBV6-3 with TRBJ2-2; TRBD1 is a possible D gene (6 bases). Germline V gene sequence: CDR1 MNHEY, CDR2 SVGEGT. The CDR3 totals 16 residues. V was shortened by 6 bases and J by 2 bases, with 16 bases between the two germline ends. The CDR3 bases are TGTGCCAGCAGACCTTCCGGGACACTTAACACCGGGGAGCTGTTTTTT. It specifies CASRPSGTLNTGELFF.

This chain joins TRBV10-3 and TRBJ1-4, with TRBD1 as a possible D gene (6 bases). V lost 3 bases and J lost 3, with 11 bases in between. The CDR3 covers 15 residues. CDR1 and CDR2 (germline): ENHRY, SYGVKD. CDR3 DNA: TGTGCCATCAGTGACCCAGGGGCGTCTAATGAAAAACTGTTTTTT. Its protein product is CAISDPGASNEKLFF.

This chain uses TRBV3-1 (or the pseudogene TRBV3-2) with TRBJ2-1, with 8 positions matching TRBD2. Germline CDR1 is LGHDT and CDR2 is YNNKEL (reference sequence). The CDR3 extends over 15 amino acids. V trimming: 1 base; J trimming: 9 bases; junction bases outside the gene matches: 8. The CDR3 DNA sequence: TGTGCCAGCAGCCAAGGGAGCGGGGGACGAGGTGAGCAGTTCTTC. Amino acid sequence: CASSQGSGGRGEQFF.

The rearrangement links TRBV6-5 to TRBJ1-2, with 9 bases lining up with TRBD1. Germline V CDR1 and CDR2: MNHEY, SVGAGI. This CDR3 region has 15 residues. The V segment lost 9 bases and the J segment 4 bases; nucleotides outside the gene matches: 12. Here the CDR3 reads CASNNRGLQIYGYTF. CDR3 nucleotide sequence: TGTGCCAGTAATAACAGGGGGCTTCAAATCTATGGCTACACCTTC.

This chain's CDR3 is CASSSQGTAFF. The CDR3 DNA follows: TGTGCCAGCAGTTCCCAGGGTACAGCTTTCTTT. This chain links TRBV12-3 or TRBV12-4 with TRBJ1-1; D possibly corresponds to TRBD1 (5 bases). The CDR3 consists of 11 residues. Trimming cost V 4 bases and J 10 bases, with 10 bases left between them.

The gene calls are TRBV29-1 and TRBJ2-2, with TRBD1 matching 8 bases. This CDR3 has 16 residues. V was clipped by 7 bases and J by 6 bases; unmatched bases: 16. Germline V lookup: CDR1 SQVTM, CDR2 ANQGSEA. CDR3 residues: CSAQRGDRSRAGELFF. The DNA for the CDR3 is TGCAGCGCCCAGAGGGGGGACAGGAGTAGGGCCGGGGAGCTGTTTTTT.

This chain connects TRBV7-9 to TRBJ2-7, with D possibly matching TRBD1 (6 bases). Trimming pared 5 bases from V and 6 bases from J, leaving 17 bases between. Per germline, CDR1 SEHNR and CDR2 FQNEAQ (reference sequence). This CDR3 is 14 amino acids long. CDR3 residues: CASSHQGIIAEQYF. CDR3 nucleotide sequence: TGTGCCAGCAGCCATCAGGGGATCATCGCCGAGCAGTACTTC.

The rearrangement uses TRBV4-1 and TRBJ2-2; 7 bases match TRBD1. Per the germline V gene, CDR1 is MGHRA and CDR2 is YSYEKL. This CDR3 contains 16 residues. J was trimmed by 6 bases and V by 2 bases; bases with no gene match: 9. The CDR3 nucleotides are TGCGCCAGCAGCCAAAGAGACAGGGAAGTCCCCGGGGAGCTGTTTTTT. Its translation: CASSQRDREVPGELFF.

J is TRBJ2-2 and V is TRBV18; D is undetermined. There are 14 residues in the CDR3. Germline V gives CDR1 KGHSH, CDR2 LQKENI. Trimming removed 3 bases from V and 1 base from J, with 6 bases in between. Here the CDR3 DNA reads TGTGCCAGCTCACCCAGGCAGAACACCGGGGAGCTGTTTTTT. Protein product: CASSPRQNTGELFF. The full variable domain, in which reference TRBV18 and TRBJ2-2 provide the parts outside the CDR3, is NAGVMQNPRHLVRRRGQEARLRCSPMKGHSHVYWYRQLPEEGLKFMVYLQKENIIDESGMPKERFSAEFPKEGPSILRIQQVVRGDSAAYFCASSPRQNTGELFFGEGSRLTVL.

In DNA, the CDR3 is TGTGCCAGCAGCCCTACCGCCCAACCGGACAATGAGCAGTTCTTC. As protein: CASSPTAQPDNEQFF. J is TRBJ2-1 and V is TRBV11-3; D remains unclear. The CDR3 is made up of 15 amino acids. Per the germline V gene, CDR1 is SGHNT and CDR2 is YENEEA. Trimming stripped 5 bases from V and 5 bases from J, with 16 bases between.

The chain couples TRBV11-2 to TRBJ2-7; perhaps TRBD2 as D (6 bases). V lost 6 bases to trimming and J lost 2 bases, with 14 bases between them. This CDR3 has 14 residues. Germline V lookup: CDR1 SGHAT, CDR2 FQNNGV. CDR3 bases: TGTGCCAGCAGGCGGGACGGGGGACCCTACGAGCAGTACTTC. Residues: CASRRDGGPYEQYF.